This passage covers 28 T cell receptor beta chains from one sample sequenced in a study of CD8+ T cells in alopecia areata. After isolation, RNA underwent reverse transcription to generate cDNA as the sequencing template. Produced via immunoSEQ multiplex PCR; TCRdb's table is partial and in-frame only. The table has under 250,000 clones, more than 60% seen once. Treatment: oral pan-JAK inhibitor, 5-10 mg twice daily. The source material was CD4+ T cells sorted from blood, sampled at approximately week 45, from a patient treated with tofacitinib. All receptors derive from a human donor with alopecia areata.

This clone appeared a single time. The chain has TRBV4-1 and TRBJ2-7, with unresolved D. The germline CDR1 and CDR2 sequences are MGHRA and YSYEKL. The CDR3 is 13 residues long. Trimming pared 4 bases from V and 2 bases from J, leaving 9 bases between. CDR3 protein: CASSLRTAYEQYF. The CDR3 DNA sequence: TGCGCCAGCAGCCTGCGGACCGCCTACGAGCAGTACTTC.

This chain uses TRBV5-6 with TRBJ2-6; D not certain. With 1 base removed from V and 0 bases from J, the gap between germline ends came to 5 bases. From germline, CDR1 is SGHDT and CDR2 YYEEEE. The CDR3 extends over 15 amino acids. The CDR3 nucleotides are TGTGCCAGCAGCTTGAAGGGCTCTGGGGCCAACGTCCTGACTTTC. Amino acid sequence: CASSLKGSGANVLTF.

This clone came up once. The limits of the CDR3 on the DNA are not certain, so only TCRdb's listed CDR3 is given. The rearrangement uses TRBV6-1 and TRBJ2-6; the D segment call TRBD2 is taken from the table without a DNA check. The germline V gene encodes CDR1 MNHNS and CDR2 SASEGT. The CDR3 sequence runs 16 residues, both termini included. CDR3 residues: CASSERSVLRANVLTF.

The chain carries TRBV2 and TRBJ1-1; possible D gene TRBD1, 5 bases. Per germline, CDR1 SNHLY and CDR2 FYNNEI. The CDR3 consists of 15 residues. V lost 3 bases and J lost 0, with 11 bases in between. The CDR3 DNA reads TGTGCCAGCAGTGAGAGGGGCCAGCTGAACACTGAAGCTTTCTTT. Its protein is CASSERGQLNTEAFF.

The CDR3 protein is CASSAQGENTEAFF. The CDR3 bases are TGTGCCAGCAGTGCACAGGGGGAGAACACTGAAGCTTTCTTT. V gene TRBV6-1 combines with J gene TRBJ1-1; 8 positions match TRBD1. The CDR3 runs 14 residues. V lost 4 bases, J lost 1 base, and 2 bases stayed unmatched. CDR1 is MNHNS, CDR2 SASEGT, per germline.

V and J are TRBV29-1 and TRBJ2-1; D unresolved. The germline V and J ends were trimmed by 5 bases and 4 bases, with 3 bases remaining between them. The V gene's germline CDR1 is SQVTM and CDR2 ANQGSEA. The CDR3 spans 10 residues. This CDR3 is CSVWYNEQFF. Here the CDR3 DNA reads TGCAGCGTTTGGTACAATGAGCAGTTCTTC.

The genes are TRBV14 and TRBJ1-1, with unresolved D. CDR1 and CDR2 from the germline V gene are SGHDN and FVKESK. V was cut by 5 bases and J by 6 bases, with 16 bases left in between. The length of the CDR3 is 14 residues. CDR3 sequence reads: CASSARLSSSEAFF. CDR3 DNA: TGTGCCAGCAGCGCCAGGCTTTCAAGTTCTGAAGCTTTCTTT.

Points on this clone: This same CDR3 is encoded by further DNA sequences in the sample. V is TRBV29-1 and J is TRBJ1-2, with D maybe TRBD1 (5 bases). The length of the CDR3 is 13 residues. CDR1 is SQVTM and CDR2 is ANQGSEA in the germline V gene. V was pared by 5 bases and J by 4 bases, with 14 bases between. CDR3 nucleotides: TGCAGCGTTAGAGGCAGGGAGGGCTATGGCTACACCTTC. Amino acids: CSVRGREGYGYTF.

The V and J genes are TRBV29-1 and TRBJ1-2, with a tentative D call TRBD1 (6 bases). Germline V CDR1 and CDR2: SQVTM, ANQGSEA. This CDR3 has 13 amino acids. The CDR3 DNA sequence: TGCAGTGCTTTTGACAGGTCATACTATGGCTACACCTTC. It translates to CSAFDRSYYGYTF.

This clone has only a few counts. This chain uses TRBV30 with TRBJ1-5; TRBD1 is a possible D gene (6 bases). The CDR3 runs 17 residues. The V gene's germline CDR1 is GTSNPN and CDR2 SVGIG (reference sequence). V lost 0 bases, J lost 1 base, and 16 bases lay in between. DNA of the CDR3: TGTGCCTGGAGTGTGGGGCGGGGGGCACGCAGCAATCAGCCCCAGCATTTT. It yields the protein CAWSVGRGARSNQPQHF.

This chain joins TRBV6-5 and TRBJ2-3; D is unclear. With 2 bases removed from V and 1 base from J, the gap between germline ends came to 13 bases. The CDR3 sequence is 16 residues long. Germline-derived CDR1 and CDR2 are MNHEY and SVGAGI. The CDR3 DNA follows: TGTGCCAGCAGTTACGGGCCGCAAACGGGCACAGATACGCAGTATTTT. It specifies CASSYGPQTGTDTQYF.

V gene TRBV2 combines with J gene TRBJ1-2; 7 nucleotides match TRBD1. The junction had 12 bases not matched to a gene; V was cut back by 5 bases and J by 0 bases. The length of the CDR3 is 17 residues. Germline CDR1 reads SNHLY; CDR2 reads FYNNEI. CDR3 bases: TGTGCCAGCAGTACCCCAGGGGGTCTGGGAACTAACTATGGCTACACCTTC. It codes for CASSTPGGLGTNYGYTF.

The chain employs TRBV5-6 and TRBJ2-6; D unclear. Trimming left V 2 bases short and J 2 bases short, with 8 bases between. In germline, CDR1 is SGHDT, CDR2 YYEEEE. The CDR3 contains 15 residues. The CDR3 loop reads CASSFGSAGANVLTF. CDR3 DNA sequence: TGTGCCAGCAGCTTCGGGTCAGCTGGGGCCAACGTCCTGACTTTC.

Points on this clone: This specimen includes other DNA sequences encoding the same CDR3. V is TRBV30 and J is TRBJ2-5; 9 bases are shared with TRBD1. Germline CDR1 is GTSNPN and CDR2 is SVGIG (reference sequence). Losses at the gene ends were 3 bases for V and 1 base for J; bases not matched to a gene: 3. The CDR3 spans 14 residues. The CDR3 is CAWRGGQGQETQYF. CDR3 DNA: TGTGCCTGGAGGGGGGGACAGGGCCAAGAGACCCAGTACTTC.

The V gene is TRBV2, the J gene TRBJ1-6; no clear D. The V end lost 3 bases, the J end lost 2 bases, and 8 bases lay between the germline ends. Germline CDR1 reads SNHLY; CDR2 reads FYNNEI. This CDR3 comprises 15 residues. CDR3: CASSDVSPYNSPLHF. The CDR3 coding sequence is TGTGCCAGCAGTGACGTTAGCCCCTATAATTCACCCCTCCACTTT.

This CDR3 reads CASSPVTGKNSPLHF. In DNA form, the CDR3 reads TGTGCCAGCAGCCCGGTAACAGGGAAGAATTCACCCCTCCACTTT. This chain connects TRBV11-2 to TRBJ1-6, with a weak D call TRBD1 (6 bases). CDR3 size: 15 residues. Deletions cut 5 bases from V and 7 bases from J, with 15 bases between. Germline V gives CDR1 SGHAT, CDR2 FQNNGV.

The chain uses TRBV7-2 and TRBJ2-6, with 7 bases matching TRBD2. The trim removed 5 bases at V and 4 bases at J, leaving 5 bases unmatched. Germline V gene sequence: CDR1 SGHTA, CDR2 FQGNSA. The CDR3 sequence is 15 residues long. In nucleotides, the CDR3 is TGTGCCAGCAGCCGTCGGGGGGTCGGGGCCAACGTCCTGACTTTC. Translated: CASSRRGVGANVLTF.

The CDR3 sequence: CSTSAPGQIYNEQFF. The DNA of the CDR3 is TGCAGCACTTCCGCCCCGGGACAGATATACAATGAGCAGTTCTTC. The chain links TRBV29-1 to TRBJ2-1; 7 positions agree with TRBD1. The CDR3 sequence is 15 residues long. Germline V gene lookup returns CDR1 SQVTM and CDR2 ANQGSEA. The V and J ends lost 8 bases and 4 bases, in that order; junction bases with no gene match: 14.

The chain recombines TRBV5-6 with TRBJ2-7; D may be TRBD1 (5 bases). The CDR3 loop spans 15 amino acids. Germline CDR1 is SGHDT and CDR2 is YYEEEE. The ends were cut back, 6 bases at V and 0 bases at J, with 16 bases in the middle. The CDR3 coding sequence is TGTGCCAGCACTGGACCACAGGTCAACTCCTACGAGCAGTACTTC. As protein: CASTGPQVNSYEQYF.

CDR3 coding DNA: TGCAGCGTTGACAGGGGGTCAGCCGGGACCCAGTACTTC. Amino acids: CSVDRGSAGTQYF. The chain combines TRBV29-1 with TRBJ2-5, with 7 bases matching TRBD1. With V trimmed by 3 bases and J by 7 bases, 8 bases remained unmatched. The germline V gene has CDR1 SQVTM and CDR2 ANQGSEA. The CDR3 contains 13 residues. Together with reference TRBV29-1 and TRBJ2-5, the CDR3 gives the full variable domain: SAVISQKPSRDICQRGTSLTIQCQVDSQVTMMFWYRQQPGQSLTLIATANQGSEATYESGFVIDKFPISRPNLTFSTLTVSNMSPEDSSIYLCSVDRGSAGTQYFGPGTRLLVL.

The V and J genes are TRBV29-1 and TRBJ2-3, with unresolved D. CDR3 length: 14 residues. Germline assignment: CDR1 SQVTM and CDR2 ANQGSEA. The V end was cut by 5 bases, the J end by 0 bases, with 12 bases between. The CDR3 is CSVFRGLSTDTQYF. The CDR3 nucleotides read TGCAGCGTTTTCCGAGGCCTTAGCACAGATACGCAGTATTTT.

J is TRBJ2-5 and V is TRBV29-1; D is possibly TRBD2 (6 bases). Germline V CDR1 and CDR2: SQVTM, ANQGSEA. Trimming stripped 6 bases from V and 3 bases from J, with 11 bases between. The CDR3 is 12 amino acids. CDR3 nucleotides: TGCAGCGTCGGGACTCCAAAAGAGACCCAGTACTTC. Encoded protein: CSVGTPKETQYF.

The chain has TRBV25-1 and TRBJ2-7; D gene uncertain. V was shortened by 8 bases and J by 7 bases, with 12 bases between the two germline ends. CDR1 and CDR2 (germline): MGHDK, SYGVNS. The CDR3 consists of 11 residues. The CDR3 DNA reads TGTGCCAGCGGTGGTGCGCGGGAGCAGTACTTC. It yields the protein CASGGAREQYF.

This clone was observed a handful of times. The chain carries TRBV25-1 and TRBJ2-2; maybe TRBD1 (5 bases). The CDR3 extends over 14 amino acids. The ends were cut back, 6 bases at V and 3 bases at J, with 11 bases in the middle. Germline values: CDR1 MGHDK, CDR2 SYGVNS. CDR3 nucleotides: TGTGCCAGCAGGGCAGGGATCGACACCGGGGAGCTGTTTTTT. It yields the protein CASRAGIDTGELFF. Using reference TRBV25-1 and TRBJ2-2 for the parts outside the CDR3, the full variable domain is EADIYQTPRYLVIGTGKKITLECSQTMGHDKMYWYQQDPGMELHLIHYSYGVNSTEKGDLSSESTVSRIRTEHFPLTLESARPSHTSQYLCASRAGIDTGELFFGEGSRLTVL.

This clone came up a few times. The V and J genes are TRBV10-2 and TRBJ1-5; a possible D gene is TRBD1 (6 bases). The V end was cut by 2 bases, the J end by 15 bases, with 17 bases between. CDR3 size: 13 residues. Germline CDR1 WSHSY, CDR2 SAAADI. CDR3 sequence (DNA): TGCGCCAGCAGTGAGACAAGGACAGCTCCGGGGCATTTT. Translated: CASSETRTAPGHF.

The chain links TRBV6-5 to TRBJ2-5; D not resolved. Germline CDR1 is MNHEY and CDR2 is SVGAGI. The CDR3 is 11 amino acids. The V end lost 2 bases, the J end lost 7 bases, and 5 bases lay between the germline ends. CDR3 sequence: CASSYKGTQYF. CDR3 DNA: TGTGCCAGCAGTTACAAGGGGACCCAGTACTTC.

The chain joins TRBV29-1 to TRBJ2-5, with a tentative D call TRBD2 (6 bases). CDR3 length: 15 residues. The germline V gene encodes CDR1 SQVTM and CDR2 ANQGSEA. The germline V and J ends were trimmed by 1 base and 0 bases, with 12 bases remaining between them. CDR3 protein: CSVEARDRHQETQYF. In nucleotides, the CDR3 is TGCAGCGTTGAAGCGCGGGACCGACACCAAGAGACCCAGTACTTC. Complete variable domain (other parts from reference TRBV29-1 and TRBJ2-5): SAVISQKPSRDICQRGTSLTIQCQVDSQVTMMFWYRQQPGQSLTLIATANQGSEATYESGFVIDKFPISRPNLTFSTLTVSNMSPEDSSIYLCSVEARDRHQETQYFGPGTRLLVL.

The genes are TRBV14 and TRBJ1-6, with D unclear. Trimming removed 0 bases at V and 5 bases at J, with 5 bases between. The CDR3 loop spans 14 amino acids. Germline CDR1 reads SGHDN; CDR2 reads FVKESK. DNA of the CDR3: TGTGCCAGCAGCCAAGAGGCCCATAATTCACCCCTCCACTTT. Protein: CASSQEAHNSPLHF.